Presented here are 29 T cell receptor beta chains from one specimen sequenced in a study of T cell responses to AZD1222 COVID-19 vaccine. Using immunoSEQ multiplex PCR, the repertoire was profiled, and TCRdb retains in-frame clones only, with some absent. The table has roughly 120,000 clones, about 90% seen once. The starting material was peripheral blood, obtained 28 days after the second AZD1222 dose. The receptors here all came from an adult who received the AZD1222 COVID-19 vaccine.

The chain recombines TRBV19 with TRBJ2-1; 7 bases align to TRBD2. In germline, CDR1 is LNHDA, CDR2 SQIVND (reference sequence). Trimming took 4 bases from V and 0 from J; bases not matched to a gene: 0. The CDR3 has 14 residues. The CDR3 region is CASSSGSSYNEQFF. DNA of the CDR3: TGTGCCAGTAGTAGCGGGAGCTCCTACAATGAGCAGTTCTTC.

CDR3 coding DNA: TGTGCCAGCAGCCCCCAAGGCAGCCAAGAGACCCAGTACTTC. Its translation is CASSPQGSQETQYF. This chain links TRBV7-3 with TRBJ2-5; D is uncertain. V lost 5 bases to trimming and J lost 1 base, with 11 bases between them. This CDR3 comprises 14 residues. The germline V gene has CDR1 SGHTA and CDR2 FQGTGA.

V usage is TRBV30 and J usage is TRBJ1-2; D gene ambiguous. The germline gives CDR1 GTSNPN, CDR2 SVGIG (reference sequence). This CDR3 comprises 16 residues. V was trimmed by 2 bases and J by 2 bases, leaving 18 bases between them. The CDR3 sequence is CAWSRLGRQENYGYTF. Here the CDR3 DNA reads TGTGCCTGGAGTCGTCTGGGTAGGCAGGAAAACTATGGCTACACCTTC.

The gene calls are TRBV5-1 and TRBJ1-1; weak D call: TRBD1 (6 bases). The V gene's germline CDR1 is SGHRS and CDR2 YFSETQ. With 2 bases removed from V and 4 bases from J, the gap between germline ends came to 9 bases. The CDR3 spans 13 residues. The CDR3 protein is CASSFRGGTEAFF. Written as DNA, the CDR3 is TGCGCCAGCAGCTTCAGGGGAGGCACTGAAGCTTTCTTT.

The chain recombines TRBV27 with TRBJ2-3; 8 nucleotides line up with TRBD2. V shed 0 bases, J shed 5 bases, and the junction held 13 bases outside the gene matches. The CDR3 has 18 amino acids. Germline V gene data show CDR1 as MNHEY and CDR2 as SMNVEV (reference sequence). The CDR3 region is CASSLSTPAGGFRDTQYF. In nucleotides, the CDR3 is TGTGCCAGCAGTTTATCGACCCCCGCGGGAGGATTTAGAGATACGCAGTATTTT.

V and J are TRBV27 and TRBJ2-3; no clear D. Germline CDR1 is MNHEY and CDR2 is SMNVEV (reference sequence). The V end lost 4 bases, the J end lost 3 bases, and 17 bases lay between the germline ends. The CDR3 is 16 amino acids. The CDR3 region is CASSSRGGVGTDTQYF. CDR3 nucleotide sequence: TGTGCCAGCAGTTCTAGAGGTGGCGTGGGGACAGATACGCAGTATTTT.

The rearrangement joins TRBV5-1 to TRBJ2-1, with TRBD2 matching 7 bases. This CDR3 has 12 amino acids. CDR1 SGHRS and CDR2 YFSETQ come from the germline V gene. J gave up 8 bases and V 2 bases, and 1 base lay outside the gene matches. The CDR3 nucleotides are TGCGCCAGCAGCTTCGCGGGAGATGAGCAGTTCTTC. Residues: CASSFAGDEQFF.

The J gene is TRBJ1-5, the V gene TRBV7-9; the D is unclear. Germline values: CDR1 SEHNR, CDR2 FQNEAQ (reference sequence). The CDR3 length is 16 residues. The ends were cut back, 5 bases at V and 1 base at J, with 15 bases in the middle. This CDR3 is CASSPPGRESNQPQHF. The CDR3 DNA reads as TGTGCCAGCAGCCCTCCAGGACGGGAAAGCAATCAGCCCCAGCATTTT.

The chain is built from TRBV7-9 and TRBJ2-5, with 13 bases that match TRBD2. With 4 bases clipped from V and 3 bases from J, the junction kept 11 bases outside the gene matches. There are 18 residues in the CDR3. Germline CDR1 is SEHNR and CDR2 is FQNEAQ (reference sequence). The CDR3 region is CASSSGLAGPGGKETQYF. The CDR3 DNA reads TGTGCCAGCAGCTCGGGACTAGCGGGGCCGGGGGGCAAAGAGACCCAGTACTTC.

V is TRBV4-2 and J is TRBJ2-7; the match to TRBD1 covers 9 bases. V was pared by 1 base and J by 9 bases, with 16 bases of the junction left unmatched. The V gene's germline CDR1 is LGHNA and CDR2 YNFKEQ. There are 17 residues in the CDR3. The CDR3 protein is CASSQARGGTGSAVQYF. The CDR3 DNA follows: TGTGCCAGCAGCCAAGCTAGGGGGGGGACAGGGTCGGCGGTGCAGTACTTC.

The chain has TRBV4-2 and TRBJ2-2; 8 nucleotides agree with TRBD2. The CDR3 consists of 15 residues. Germline assignment: CDR1 LGHNA and CDR2 YNFKEQ. V shed 2 bases and J 1 base; nucleotides not matched to a gene: 0. CDR3 amino acids: CASSQTSGNTGELFF. Here the CDR3 DNA reads TGTGCCAGCAGCCAAACTAGCGGGAACACCGGGGAGCTGTTTTTT.

This sequence joins TRBV5-1 and TRBJ2-5, with TRBD1 matching over 9 bases. Trimming at V came to 2 bases and at J to 4 bases, leaving 6 bases not matched to a gene. Germline CDR1 and CDR2: SGHRS and YFSETQ. CDR3 length: 15 amino acids. CDR3 sequence: CASSFYTGQGETQYF. In DNA form, the CDR3 reads TGCGCCAGCAGCTTCTATACGGGACAGGGAGAGACCCAGTACTTC.

The J gene is TRBJ2-7, the V gene TRBV18, with D tentatively TRBD1 (5 bases). The V end was cut by 0 bases, the J end by 4 bases, with 7 bases between. The germline V gene has CDR1 KGHSH and CDR2 LQKENI. The CDR3 length is 13 residues. The CDR3 is CASSPPDRYEQYF. The CDR3 DNA sequence: TGTGCCAGCTCACCACCAGACAGATACGAGCAGTACTTC.

The V call is TRBV5-4, the J call TRBJ2-7; TRBD2 is a possible D gene (6 bases). This CDR3 region has 16 residues. Germline lookup yields CDR1 SGHNT and CDR2 YYREEE (reference sequence). The V end lost 4 bases, the J end lost 3 bases, and 20 bases lay between the germline ends. The DNA for the CDR3 is TGTGCCAGCAGCCGTCCCGAAGGGCGGGGAAGCTACGAGCAGTACTTC. Protein sequence: CASSRPEGRGSYEQYF. Full variable domain (missing parts from reference TRBV5-4 and TRBJ2-7): ETGVTQSPTHLIKTRGQQVTLRCSSQSGHNTVSWYQQALGQGPQFIFQYYREEENGRGNFPPRFSGLQFPNYSSELNVNALELDDSALYLCASSRPEGRGSYEQYFGPGTRLTVT.

This chain connects TRBV5-1 to TRBJ1-2; D is uncertain. Trimming removed 1 base at V and 4 bases at J, with 14 bases between. The length of the CDR3 is 15 residues. CDR1 and CDR2 from the germline V gene are SGHRS and YFSETQ. Written as DNA, the CDR3 is TGCGCCAGCAGCTTGAACGGGCCCGGCAGCTATGGCTACACCTTC. This codes for CASSLNGPGSYGYTF.

This sequence joins TRBV14 and TRBJ1-4; D may be TRBD1 (5 bases). V was cut by 1 base and J by 2 bases, with 14 bases left in between. There are 17 residues in the CDR3. Germline CDR1 and CDR2: SGHDN and FVKESK. The CDR3 reads CASSQVGATWTNEKLFF. The CDR3 region has the DNA TGTGCCAGCAGCCAAGTAGGGGCAACGTGGACTAATGAAAAACTGTTTTTT.

The chain combines TRBV9 with TRBJ2-7; possibly TRBD1 or TRBD2 for D (5 bases each). Trimming stripped 0 bases from V and 5 bases from J, with 15 bases between. Germline V gene sequence: CDR1 SGDLS, CDR2 YYNGEE. CDR3 length equals 15 residues. This CDR3 is CASSVVPGPQDEQYF. CDR3 sequence (DNA): TGTGCCAGCAGCGTAGTACCGGGACCCCAGGACGAGCAGTACTTC. The complete variable domain, with remaining parts taken from reference TRBV9 and TRBJ2-7, reads DSGVTQTPKHLITATGQRVTLRCSPRSGDLSVYWYQQSLDQGLQFLIQYYNGEERAKGNILERFSAQQFPDLHSELNLSSLELGDSALYFCASSVVPGPQDEQYFGPGTRLTVT.

This chain links TRBV5-5 with TRBJ2-1; 9 bases line up with TRBD2. CDR1 is SGHKS and CDR2 is YYEKEE in the germline V gene (reference sequence). Losses at the gene ends were 2 bases for V and 1 base for J; bases not matched to a gene: 7. This CDR3 region has 17 residues. The CDR3 nucleotides are TGTGCCAGCAGCTTAAGTGGTCTAGCGGGGTCCTACAATGAGCAGTTCTTC. Its protein product is CASSLSGLAGSYNEQFF.

The genes are TRBV6-2 or TRBV6-3 and TRBJ2-1; 12 bases fit TRBD2. V lost 2 bases and J lost 9; bases outside the gene matches: 8. The CDR3 totals 16 residues. The V gene's germline CDR1 is MNHEY and CDR2 SVGEGT. CDR3 in DNA: TGTGCCAGCAGTTACGGCCGACTAGCGGGAGCCGGTGAGCAGTTCTTC. Its protein product is CASSYGRLAGAGEQFF.

The chain employs TRBV11-2 and TRBJ2-1, with 9 bases matching TRBD2. Trimming at V came to 0 bases and at J to 2 bases, leaving 5 bases not matched to a gene. Germline values: CDR1 SGHAT, CDR2 FQNNGV. The CDR3 runs 17 residues. CDR3 bases: TGTGCCAGCAGCTTAGATGAGGCTAGCGGGACCTACAATGAGCAGTTCTTC. Translation gives CASSLDEASGTYNEQFF.

The chain uses TRBV11-2 and TRBJ1-1; D unresolved. Trimming removed 1 base at V and 2 bases at J, with 11 bases between. This CDR3 is 15 amino acids long. Germline assignment: CDR1 SGHAT and CDR2 FQNNGV. The CDR3 region has the DNA TGTGCCAGCAGCTTAGTAGTAGGAGTAAACACTGAAGCTTTCTTT. This translates into CASSLVVGVNTEAFF.

The rearrangement uses TRBV7-9 and TRBJ2-1; 11 bases map to TRBD2. Germline-derived CDR1 and CDR2 are SEHNR and FQNEAQ (reference sequence). Unmatched junction bases numbered 3, after V lost 5 bases and J lost 6 bases. This CDR3 comprises 14 residues. CDR3 in DNA: TGTGCCAGCAGCAGACTAGCGGGAACCAATGAGCAGTTCTTC. It encodes CASSRLAGTNEQFF.

CDR3 bases: TGTGCCAGCAGCTTCCCCAGGACAACTAATGAAAAACTGTTTTTT. This codes for CASSFPRTTNEKLFF. V and J are TRBV7-9 and TRBJ1-4; D is uncertain. This CDR3 is 15 amino acids long. Germline-derived CDR1 and CDR2 are SEHNR and FQNEAQ (reference sequence). The V gene lost 3 bases and the J gene lost 0 bases, with 8 bases spanning the gap. Looking up the rest from reference TRBV7-9 and TRBJ1-4 gives the full variable domain: DTGVSQNPRHKITKRGQNVTFRCDPISEHNRLYWYRQTLGQGPEFLTYFQNEAQLEKSRLLSDRFSAERPKGSFSTLEIQRTEQGDSAMYLCASSFPRTTNEKLFFGSGTQLSVL.

The rearrangement uses TRBV9 and TRBJ2-1; D remains unclear. This CDR3 is built from 13 residues. Germline CDR1 is SGDLS and CDR2 is YYNGEE. As DNA, the CDR3 is TGTGGACTTCTTCGTGGTCTTTACAATGAGCAGTTCTTC. Translated: CGLLRGLYNEQFF.

This chain joins TRBV6-5 and TRBJ2-7; D is uncertain. V was trimmed by 7 bases and J by 0 bases, leaving 13 bases between them. From germline, CDR1 is MNHEY and CDR2 SVGAGI. The CDR3 loop spans 14 amino acids. The CDR3 reads CASMGWQSSYEQYF. The DNA for the CDR3 is TGTGCCAGCATGGGTTGGCAGAGCTCCTACGAGCAGTACTTC.

The gene calls are TRBV18 and TRBJ2-7; D not resolved. The germline CDR1 and CDR2 sequences are KGHSH and LQKENI. CDR3 length equals 14 residues. V was trimmed by 0 bases and J by 7 bases, leaving 13 bases between them. This CDR3 reads CASSPPAFVGEQYF. Written as DNA, the CDR3 is TGTGCCAGCTCACCACCCGCTTTCGTCGGGGAGCAGTACTTC.

The chain couples TRBV6-1 to TRBJ1-2; D unclear. With 3 bases removed from V and 7 bases from J, the gap between germline ends came to 9 bases. The CDR3 extends over 12 amino acids. Germline V gene lookup returns CDR1 MNHNS and CDR2 SASEGT. In DNA, the CDR3 is TGTGCCAGCAGTGACACCATCGCTGGCTACACCTTC. It codes for CASSDTIAGYTF.

The chain employs TRBV25-1 and TRBJ2-1; tentative D call: TRBD2 (5 bases). The CDR3 loop spans 16 amino acids. Germline V gene data show CDR1 as MGHDK and CDR2 as SYGVNS. Trimming removed 2 bases from V and 0 bases from J, with 11 bases in between. The CDR3 spells CASSEDTGSSYNEQFF. The CDR3 coding sequence is TGTGCCAGCAGTGAAGATACGGGGAGCTCCTACAATGAGCAGTTCTTC.

The chain has TRBV9 and TRBJ2-3; D is undetermined. V lost 4 bases, J lost 4 bases, and 13 bases lay in between. The germline V gene encodes CDR1 SGDLS and CDR2 YYNGEE. The CDR3 has 14 amino acids. CDR3 DNA sequence: TGTGCCAGCAGCATCCCGGGTTCATCAGATACGCAGTATTTT. This encodes CASSIPGSSDTQYF.